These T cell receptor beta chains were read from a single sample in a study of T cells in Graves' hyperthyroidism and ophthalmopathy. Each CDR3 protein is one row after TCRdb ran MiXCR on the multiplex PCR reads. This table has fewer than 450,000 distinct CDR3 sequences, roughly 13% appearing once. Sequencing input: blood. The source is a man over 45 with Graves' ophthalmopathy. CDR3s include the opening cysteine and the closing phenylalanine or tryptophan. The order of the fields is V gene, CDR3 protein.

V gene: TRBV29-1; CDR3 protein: CSGQRGAGSSYNEQFF
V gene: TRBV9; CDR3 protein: CASSVTSGDETQYF
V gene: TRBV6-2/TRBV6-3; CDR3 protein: CASCSNSGSSCYEQYF
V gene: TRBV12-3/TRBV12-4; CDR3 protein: CASRGTSGRAVETQYF
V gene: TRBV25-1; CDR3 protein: CASSEPGRVWDQAYNEQFF
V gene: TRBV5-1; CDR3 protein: CASHPTGQPNEQFF
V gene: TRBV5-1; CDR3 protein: CASRPGQANTEAFF
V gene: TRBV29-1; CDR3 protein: CSVGGTRNNEQFF
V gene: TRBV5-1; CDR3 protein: CASRSGTSGTYEQYF
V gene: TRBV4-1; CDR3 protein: CASSQVISKNTEAFF
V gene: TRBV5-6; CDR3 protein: CASSLAGGSEGFF
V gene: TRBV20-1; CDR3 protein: CSASLSRASYNEQFF
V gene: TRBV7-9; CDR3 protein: CASRSTQGTGELFF
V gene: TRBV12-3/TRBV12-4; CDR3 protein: CASSSSGIDGYTF
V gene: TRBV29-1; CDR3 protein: CSVASGLTSGELFF
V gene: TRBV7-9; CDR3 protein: CASSPTLGRWVATEAFF
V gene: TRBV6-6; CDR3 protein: CASSYSRRHRPHNEQFF
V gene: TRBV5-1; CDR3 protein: CASSTVGGSRVNEQFF
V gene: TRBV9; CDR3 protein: CASSVGQGARETQYF
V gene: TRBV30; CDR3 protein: CASGRREQFF
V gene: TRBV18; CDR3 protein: CASSPQSYNEQFF
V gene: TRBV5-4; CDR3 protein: CASSKWRGASGVDNEQFF
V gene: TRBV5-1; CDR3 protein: CASSLYQAGAASGRYEQYF
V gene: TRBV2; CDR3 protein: CASSWHNEQFF
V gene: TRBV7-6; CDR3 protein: CASSLELGGYEQYF
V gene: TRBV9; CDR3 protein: CASSLHGTSGISEQFF
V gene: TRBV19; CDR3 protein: CASSTGSGRNTGELFF
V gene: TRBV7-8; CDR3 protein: CASSLAIQPPDTQYF
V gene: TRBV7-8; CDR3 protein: CASSYRSRNEQFF
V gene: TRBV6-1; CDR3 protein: CATRGVINEQFF
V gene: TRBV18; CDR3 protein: CASSPKASSYEQYF
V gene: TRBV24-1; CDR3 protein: CATSDSPGQQAQYF
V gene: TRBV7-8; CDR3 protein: CASSLAPGLAGPETQYF
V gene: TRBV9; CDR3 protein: CASSVAAGNTEAFF
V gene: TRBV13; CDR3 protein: CASSLNTVDVQYF
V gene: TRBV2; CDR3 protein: CASSEGTSGRTGETQYF
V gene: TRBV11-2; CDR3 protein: CASSLDIGPQFF
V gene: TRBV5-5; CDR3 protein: CASSLDRANTGELFF
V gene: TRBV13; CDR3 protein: CASSLRTGGAEQYF
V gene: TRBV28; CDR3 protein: CASSLEQTVAQFF
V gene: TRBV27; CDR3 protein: CATSGGGEQYF
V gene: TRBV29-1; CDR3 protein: CSAEGGRAYEQYF
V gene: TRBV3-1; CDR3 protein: CASSQGTTRVEQYF
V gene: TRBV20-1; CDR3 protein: CSAIKPPNEKLFF
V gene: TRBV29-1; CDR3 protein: CSGGGAGAHEQYF